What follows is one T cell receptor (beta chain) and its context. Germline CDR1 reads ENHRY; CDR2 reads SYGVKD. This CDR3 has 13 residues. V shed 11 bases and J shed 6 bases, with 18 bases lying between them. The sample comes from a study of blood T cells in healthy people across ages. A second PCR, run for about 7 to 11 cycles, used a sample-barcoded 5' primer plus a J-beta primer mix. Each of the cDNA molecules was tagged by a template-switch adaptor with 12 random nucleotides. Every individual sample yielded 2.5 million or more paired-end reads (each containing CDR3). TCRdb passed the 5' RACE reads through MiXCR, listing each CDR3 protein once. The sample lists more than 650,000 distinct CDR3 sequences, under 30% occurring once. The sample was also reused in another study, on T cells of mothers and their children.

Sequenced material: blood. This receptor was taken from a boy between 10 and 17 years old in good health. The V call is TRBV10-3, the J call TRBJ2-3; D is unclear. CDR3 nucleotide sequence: TGTGCCGCCTCAGTGGGTCACGGGGATACGCAGTATTTT. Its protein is CAASVGHGDTQYF.